The sequence of this T cell receptor (beta chain) was determined in a study of shared clonotypes between healthy human individuals. Study results and caveats: In this cohort, only blood was sampled, and tissue repertoires likely differ.

Here immunoSEQ multiplex PCR was the method, and the copy in TCRdb shows in-frame clones only, minus some. The sample has roughly 720,000 clones, about 90% seen once; the top ten hold 34%. The CDR3 loop spans 13 amino acids. Germline CDR1 reads SQVTM; CDR2 reads ANQGSEA. Trimming took 4 bases from V and 1 from J, leaving 8 bases between them. A word on this clone: Its antigen is not known.

V and J are TRBV29-1 and TRBJ2-4; D gene uncertain. The TCR comes from a man between 18 and 35 years old in good health. Some clones in this sample may be carry-over from other donors' samples. The sample comprised memory CD8+ T cells from PBMCs. The subset is: CD45RO+ cells pooled with CCR7-negative TemRA cells. The CDR3 DNA reads as TGCAGCGTTGGACCTGGGGCCAAAAACATTCAGTACTTC. Amino acid sequence: CSVGPGAKNIQYF.